The rows below give T cell receptor beta chains drawn from one sample of a study of cytomegalovirus exposure and HLA in healthy donors. Measured with immunoSEQ multiplex PCR; TCRdb has only the in-frame clones, and not every one. The table shows about 130,000 clones, with 8.5% occurring only once. The specimen was PBMCs. The receptors here all came from a man aged 35 to 55 in good health and CMV-seronegative. Both conserved end residues are part of each CDR3. The D gene is left open where the match is weak. Clone size is shown for a subset of rows, as once, few, many or a class of expanded clone.

size	D	J	V	length	CDR3	DNA
-	TRBD1	TRBJ2-5	TRBV7-2	14	CASSFRRQGETQYF	TGTGCCAGCAGCTTCCGCAGACAGGGGGAGACCCAGTACTTC
-	TRBD2	TRBJ2-1	TRBV9	15	CASSPAGTYYNEQFF	TGTGCCAGCAGCCCAGCGGGGACCTACTACAATGAGCAGTTCTTC
-	-	TRBJ2-5	TRBV7-8	12	CASSPGQETQYF	TGTGCCAGCAGCCCGGGCCAAGAGACCCAGTACTTC
-	-	TRBJ2-7	TRBV12-2	18	CASRLGPRLAGGRDEQYF	TGTGCAAGTCGCCTAGGGCCCCGACTAGCGGGGGGGCGGGACGAGCAGTACTTC
many	-	TRBJ1-2	TRBV5-6	12	CASSYTVGGYTF	TGTGCCAGCAGCTATACGGTTGGTGGCTACACCTTC
-	TRBD2	TRBJ2-3	TRBV19	15	CASTQLAGGTDTQYF	TGTGCCAGTACCCAGTTAGCGGGGGGCACAGATACGCAGTATTTT
-	-	TRBJ2-5	TRBV6-5	13	CATRISGQETQYF	TGTGCCACCCGGATTAGCGGACAAGAGACCCAGTACTTC
few	-	TRBJ2-4	TRBV5-6	16	CASSPNGGGPKNIQYF	TGTGCCAGCAGTCCCAATGGGGGGGGGCCCAAAAACATTCAGTACTTC
-	TRBD2	TRBJ2-2	TRBV7-2	17	CASSLAVGSGGTGELFF	TGTGCCAGCAGCTTAGCTGTGGGTAGCGGGGGCACCGGGGAGCTGTTTTTT
few	TRBD2	TRBJ2-5	TRBV6-5	15	CASSYNGGGQETQYF	TGTGCCAGCAGTTACAATGGCGGGGGGCAGGAGACCCAGTACTTC
-	-	TRBJ2-5	TRBV5-6	16	CASSPAGGRGGETQYF	TGTGCCAGCAGCCCGGCCGGAGGGAGGGGGGGAGAGACCCAGTACTTC
-	TRBD1	TRBJ2-5	TRBV10-2	13	CASSGRGLETQYF	TGCGCCAGCTCGGGCAGGGGGCTAGAGACCCAGTACTTC
few	-	TRBJ2-5	TRBV5-1	14	CASSLSGSTETQYF	TGCGCCAGCAGCTTAAGCGGGTCTACTGAGACCCAGTACTTC
few	-	TRBJ2-3	TRBV5-1	12	CASRVATDTQYF	TGCGCCAGCAGGGTAGCCACAGATACGCAGTATTTT
-	TRBD1	TRBJ2-1	TRBV7-6	17	CASSLVPGWDSNNEQFF	TGTGCCAGCAGCTTAGTGCCCGGTTGGGACAGCAACAATGAGCAGTTCTTC
-	-	TRBJ1-2	TRBV6-5	14	CASSYTAENYGYTF	TGTGCCAGCAGTTACACCGCGGAAAACTATGGCTACACCTTC
-	TRBD1	TRBJ1-2	TRBV7-6	14	CASSPGTGSYGYTF	TGTGCCAGCAGCCCTGGGACAGGGAGCTATGGCTACACCTTC
-	-	TRBJ2-5	TRBV5-5	14	CASSPTGHQETQYF	TGTGCCAGCAGCCCCACGGGTCACCAAGAGACCCAGTACTTC
few	-	TRBJ1-5	TRBV27	12	CASNQGNQPQHF	TGTGCCAGTAACCAGGGTAATCAGCCCCAGCATTTT
few	-	TRBJ1-2	TRBV9	15	CASSVGLGVNYGYTF	TGTGCCAGCAGCGTAGGTCTAGGGGTTAACTATGGCTACACCTTC
few	TRBD2	TRBJ2-2	TRBV7-2	16	CASSLTGGSNTGELFF	TGTGCCAGCAGCTTAACGGGGGGGTCAAACACCGGGGAGCTGTTTTTT
-	TRBD2	TRBJ2-3	TRBV7-2	17	CASSLGLVAGDTDTQYF	TGTGCCAGCAGCTTAGGTTTAGTAGCGGGTGACACAGATACGCAGTATTTT
-	TRBD1	TRBJ1-2	TRBV5-1	14	CASSLSGTGYGYTF	TGCGCCAGCAGCTTATCCGGGACAGGATATGGCTACACCTTC
few	-	TRBJ2-1	TRBV6-5	15	CASSYLRSSYNEQFF	TGTGCCAGCAGTTACCTTCGGAGCTCCTACAATGAGCAGTTCTTC
-	-	TRBJ1-4	TRBV6-1	17	CASSGLQGFPGNEKLFF	TGTGCCAGCAGTGGCCTACAGGGATTCCCGGGAAATGAAAAACTGTTTTTT
few	-	TRBJ1-4	TRBV2	16	CASSVPKGGRDEKLFF	TGTGCCAGCAGTGTCCCCAAGGGGGGGCGAGATGAAAAACTGTTTTTT
-	-	TRBJ1-1	TRBV5-6	15	CASSLYRGGGTEAFF	TGTGCCAGCAGCTTGTACCGGGGAGGGGGCACTGAAGCTTTCTTT
-	-	TRBJ2-1	TRBV6-1	15	CASSREVSSYNEQFF	TGTGCCAGCTCTAGAGAAGTTAGCTCCTACAATGAGCAGTTCTTC
-	TRBD2	TRBJ2-1	TRBV7-9	18	CASSPGTSEILSYNEQFF	TGTGCCAGCAGCCCCGGGACTAGCGAAATCCTCTCCTACAATGAGCAGTTCTTC
-	-	TRBJ2-2	TRBV7-9	13	CASSRVNTGELFF	TGTGCCAGCAGCCGGGTGAACACCGGGGAGCTGTTTTTT
-	-	TRBJ2-7	TRBV7-6	15	CASSLVAANSYEQYF	TGTGCCAGCAGCTTAGTAGCCGCTAACTCCTACGAGCAGTACTTC
few	-	TRBJ2-7	TRBV4-2	13	CASSQVNRDEQYF	TGTGCCAGCAGCCAAGTGAATAGAGACGAGCAGTACTTC
few	TRBD1	TRBJ1-1	TRBV5-4	15	CASSPDRGGYTEAFF	TGTGCCAGCAGCCCGGACAGGGGGGGGTACACTGAAGCTTTCTTT
-	-	TRBJ2-3	TRBV7-2	16	CASSPTVTVGTDTQYF	TGTGCCAGCAGCCCAACAGTCACGGTTGGCACAGATACGCAGTATTTT
-	-	TRBJ1-2	TRBV5-1	16	CASSLAVTGRRYGYTF	TGCGCCAGCAGCTTGGCCGTGACAGGTCGTAGGTATGGCTACACCTTC
few	-	TRBJ1-1	TRBV19	13	CASTEGVGTEAFF	TGTGCCAGTACAGAGGGGGTCGGCACTGAAGCTTTCTTT
many	-	TRBJ2-2	TRBV6-4	15	CASSDSEEGTGELFF	TGTGCCAGCAGTGACTCAGAGGAAGGAACCGGGGAGCTGTTTTTT
few	-	TRBJ2-7	TRBV11-2	16	CASSFLLGQNSYEQYF	TGTGCCAGCAGCTTCCTGCTAGGACAGAACTCCTACGAGCAGTACTTC
few	-	TRBJ1-5	TRBV9	13	CASSAAGNQPQHF	TGTGCCAGCAGCGCCGCGGGGAATCAGCCCCAGCATTTT
few	-	TRBJ1-6	TRBV5-1	14	CASSLGQGNSPLHF	TGCGCCAGCAGCTTGGGGCAGGGGAATTCACCCCTCCACTTT
few	-	TRBJ1-2	TRBV9	14	CASSVASGSYGYTF	TGTGCCAGCAGCGTAGCTTCAGGATCCTATGGCTACACCTTC
-	TRBD1	TRBJ1-6	TRBV4-2	15	CASSLDGTAFSPLHF	TGTGCCAGCAGCCTAGACGGGACAGCATTTTCACCCCTCCACTTT
-	-	TRBJ2-7	TRBV4-1	16	CASSQEAAGPSYEQYF	TGCGCCAGCAGCCAAGAGGCAGCGGGCCCCTCCTACGAGCAGTACTTC
-	-	TRBJ2-2	TRBV7-9	14	CASSSLQAGGELFF	TGTGCCAGCAGCTCGTTACAGGCGGGGGGGGAGCTGTTTTTT
few	-	TRBJ1-2	TRBV5-1	13	CASSLGIEEGYTF	TGCGCCAGCAGCTTGGGAATAGAGGAAGGCTACACCTTC
-	TRBD1	TRBJ1-5	TRBV9	18	CASSRWDSGWESNQPQHF	TGTGCCAGCAGCCGATGGGACAGCGGGTGGGAGAGCAATCAGCCCCAGCATTTT
-	TRBD2	TRBJ2-2	TRBV11-2	15	CASSLSGGHTGELFF	TGTGCCAGCAGCCTCAGCGGGGGGCACACCGGGGAGCTGTTTTTT
few	TRBD1	TRBJ2-7	TRBV5-4	13	CATRDRSSYEQYF	TGTGCCACCCGGGACAGGAGCTCCTACGAGCAGTACTTC
-	TRBD1	TRBJ1-1	TRBV5-1	13	CASRGQGRTEAFF	TGCGCCAGCAGGGGACAGGGTCGAACTGAAGCTTTCTTT
few	-	TRBJ1-5	TRBV4-1	14	CASSQAGSNQPQHF	TGCGCCAGCAGCCAAGCGGGGAGCAATCAGCCCCAGCATTTT
-	-	TRBJ2-2	TRBV4-1	16	CASSQGLGGNTGELFF	TGCGCCAGCAGCCAAGGCCTGGGGGGGAACACCGGGGAGCTGTTTTTT
-	-	TRBJ2-1	TRBV15	17	CATSRDLLETVHNEQFF	TGTGCCACCAGCAGAGATCTCTTGGAAACAGTACACAATGAGCAGTTCTTC
-	-	TRBJ2-7	TRBV29-1	12	CRVWEEAYEQYF	TGCAGAGTCTGGGAGGAGGCCTACGAGCAGTACTTC
-	TRBD1	TRBJ2-5	TRBV6-1	16	CASSEDRGFWDETQYF	TGTGCCAGCAGTGAAGACAGGGGGTTTTGGGATGAGACCCAGTACTTC
few	-	TRBJ1-3	TRBV7-2	17	CASSLGPSGFRGNTIYF	TGTGCCAGCAGCCTAGGGCCCTCAGGGTTTCGTGGAAACACCATATATTTT